The 21 T cell receptor beta chains below come from one sample, sequenced in a study of blood T cell repertoires in COVID-19. Sequenced by immunoSEQ multiplex PCR; TCRdb stores in-frame clones only, minus some. The repertoire consists of 300,000 or so clones, with just over 85% occurring once and the leading ten covering 8% to 13%. Input material: PBMCs or T cells enriched from blood (not recorded which). These receptors originate from a woman aged 18-35 years who had recovered from COVID-19.

CDR3 in DNA: TGTGCCAGCAGTGAGCAGAACAGGGGGCAATACGAGCAGTACTTC. It encodes CASSEQNRGQYEQYF. The genes are TRBV6-1 and TRBJ2-7; 9 positions match TRBD1. Germline CDR1 MNHNS, CDR2 SASEGT. The CDR3 spans 15 residues. Losses at the gene ends were 3 bases for V and 4 bases for J; bases not matched to a gene: 7.

The chain couples TRBV9 to TRBJ1-3, with 8 bases lining up with TRBD1. CDR3 length equals 16 residues. CDR1 and CDR2 (germline): SGDLS, YYNGEE. After removal of 2 bases from V and 3 bases from J, the junction contained 7 bases not matched to a gene. DNA of the CDR3: TGTGCCAGCAGCGTTAACCAGGGGGCATTTGGAAACACCATATATTTT. Translating it yields CASSVNQGAFGNTIYF.

This clone came up once. This chain uses TRBV4-2 with TRBJ2-3; TRBD2 matches at 16 bases. V lost 3 bases to trimming and J lost 7 bases; unmatched junction nucleotides: 4. Germline CDR1 LGHNA, CDR2 YNFKEQ. The CDR3 extends over 16 amino acids. CDR3 residues: CASSQGTSGGAYTQYF. CDR3 nucleotide sequence: TGTGCCAGCAGCCAGGGGACTAGCGGGGGGGCCTATACGCAGTATTTT.

V is TRBV9 and J is TRBJ1-3, with 12 nucleotides matching TRBD1. Germline loops: CDR1 SGDLS, CDR2 YYNGEE. The CDR3 spans 15 residues. Germline trimming cut 7 bases from V and 0 bases from J; bases unmatched to any gene: 2. CDR3 region: CASAGQGASGNTIYF. DNA of the CDR3: TGTGCCAGCGCGGGACAGGGGGCCTCTGGAAACACCATATATTTT.

The gene calls are TRBV27 and TRBJ1-2, with a weak D call TRBD1 (5 bases). V shed 5 bases and J shed 8 bases, with 15 bases lying between them. The CDR3 has 13 residues. The germline CDR1 and CDR2 sequences are MNHEY and SMNVEV (reference sequence). The CDR3 region has the DNA TGTGCCAGCAGTCCAGTCGGGGGAAGCGGCTACACCTTC. This codes for CASSPVGGSGYTF.

Regarding this clone: Different DNA sequences within this sample yield the same CDR3. CDR3 nucleotide sequence: TGTGCCAGCAGTTTGGGGGGATACGAGCAGTACTTC. Its protein product is CASSLGGYEQYF. The V gene is TRBV28, the J gene TRBJ2-7, with D maybe TRBD2 (6 bases). The germline gives CDR1 MDHEN, CDR2 SYDVKM. Trimming left V 3 bases short and J 4 bases short, with 7 bases between. The CDR3 has 12 residues.

The V gene is TRBV19, the J gene TRBJ1-1; D possibly corresponds to TRBD1 (5 bases). The CDR3 spans 15 residues. Germline CDR1 LNHDA, CDR2 SQIVND (reference sequence). The V end was cut by 3 bases, the J end by 2 bases, with 13 bases between. CDR3 sequence (DNA): TGTGCCAGTAGTATCGGCGGGGCAGACAACACTGAAGCTTTCTTT. This sequence encodes CASSIGGADNTEAFF.

The CDR3 reads CASSLGGGHNEQFF. The CDR3 DNA follows: TGCGCCAGCAGCTTGGGAGGCGGGCACAATGAGCAGTTCTTC. This chain links TRBV5-1 with TRBJ2-1, with D tentatively TRBD2 (5 bases). CDR1 SGHRS and CDR2 YFSETQ come from the germline V gene. V lost 0 bases, J lost 5 bases, and 9 bases lay in between. The CDR3 spans 14 residues.

This clone occurred once. The chain employs TRBV2 and TRBJ1-6; D ambiguous. Germline values: CDR1 SNHLY, CDR2 FYNNEI. This CDR3 is built from 15 residues. Trimming took off 2 bases at V and 7 bases at J, with 12 bases between the two ends. The chain's CDR3 is CASSEPPVPNSPLHF. CDR3 nucleotide sequence: TGTGCCAGCAGTGAACCCCCCGTCCCCAATTCACCCCTCCACTTT.

The chain carries TRBV18 and TRBJ2-1; 11 bases line up with TRBD2. This CDR3 comprises 20 residues. With 5 bases clipped from V and 2 bases from J, the junction kept 17 bases outside the gene matches. From germline, CDR1 is KGHSH and CDR2 LQKENI. The CDR3 DNA is TGTGCCAGCTCAGTGTCCGGGGTAGCGGGGGGGCTCCGAGCCTACAATGAGCAGTTCTTC. Protein: CASSVSGVAGGLRAYNEQFF.

This chain connects TRBV30 to TRBJ1-3; possibly TRBD1 for D (5 bases). The CDR3 has 14 amino acids. V gave up 4 bases and J gave up 2 bases, with 12 bases separating them. In germline, CDR1 is GTSNPN, CDR2 SVGIG (reference sequence). CDR3 in DNA: TGTGCCTGGAACAAAGGGGCGGCTGGAAACACCATATATTTT. Protein: CAWNKGAAGNTIYF.

The count of this clone is one. The V gene is TRBV19, the J gene TRBJ1-1, with D unclear. V was pared by 4 bases and J by 7 bases, with 16 bases between. CDR1 and CDR2 (germline): LNHDA, SQIVND (reference sequence). This CDR3 spans 14 amino acids. The DNA for the CDR3 is TGTGCCAGTAGTAGCCGACCCGACGGCGGTGAAGCTTTCTTT. As protein: CASSSRPDGGEAFF.

This chain links TRBV12-5 with TRBJ1-2; the match to TRBD1 covers 10 bases. The CDR3 consists of 15 residues. The germline gives CDR1 LGHNT, CDR2 FRNRAP. Trimming took 0 bases from V and 8 from J; bases not matched to a gene: 6. The CDR3 protein is CASGLVPTGGRGYTF. The DNA of the CDR3 is TGTGCTAGTGGTTTGGTACCGACAGGGGGCCGGGGCTACACCTTC.

V gene TRBV9 combines with J gene TRBJ2-1; D is possibly TRBD1 (6 bases). CDR1 and CDR2 (germline): SGDLS, YYNGEE. CDR3 length: 16 residues. The V end lost 0 bases, the J end lost 0 bases, and 10 bases lay between the germline ends. CDR3 DNA sequence: TGTGCCAGCAGCGTAGGGGGGCTCAGCTCCTACAATGAGCAGTTCTTC. Translated: CASSVGGLSSYNEQFF.

This clone was found once. The J gene is TRBJ2-1, the V gene TRBV24-1, with 11 bases lining up with TRBD2. The CDR3 contains 18 residues. Germline V gives CDR1 KGHDR, CDR2 SFDVKD. Unmatched junction bases numbered 9, after V lost 0 bases and J lost 6 bases. The CDR3 spells CATSDLYLAGGPPNEQFF. The CDR3 coding sequence is TGTGCCACCAGTGATTTGTACTTAGCGGGGGGGCCTCCCAATGAGCAGTTCTTC.

This clone is a singleton in its sample. The rearrangement joins TRBV5-4 to TRBJ2-1; TRBD2 matches at 10 bases. Germline CDR1 reads SGHNT; CDR2 reads YYREEE (reference sequence). V was pared by 4 bases and J by 6 bases, with 7 bases of the junction left unmatched. CDR3 length: 15 residues. CDR3 loop: CASSPGQRGGNEQFF. The CDR3, as DNA: TGTGCCAGCAGCCCGGGCCAGCGGGGGGGCAATGAGCAGTTCTTC.

The V call is TRBV6-1, the J call TRBJ2-2; 12 nucleotides agree with TRBD2. The ends lost 0 bases at V and 1 base at J; junction bases unmatched: 3. CDR3 length: 18 residues. Germline CDR1 reads MNHNS; CDR2 reads SASEGT. CDR3 sequence: CASSEALLAGGNTGELFF. The DNA for the CDR3 is TGTGCCAGCAGTGAAGCCCTACTAGCGGGGGGGAACACCGGGGAGCTGTTTTTT.

The chain joins TRBV21-1 to TRBJ2-7; the table names TRBD1, a call not compared with the DNA. TRBV21-1 has pseudogene status. This CDR3 is built from 16 residues. Here the CDR3 DNA reads TGTGCCAGCCTAACACTCTCAGGTGGCCTCTACTACGAGCAGTACTTC. This codes for CASLTLSGGLYYEQYF.

This clone showed up just once. The DNA for the CDR3 is TGCAGCGTTGGAGAGAGTCACACTGAAGCTTTCTTT. It codes for CSVGESHTEAFF. The J gene is TRBJ1-1, the V gene TRBV29-1, with no clear D. The CDR3 consists of 12 residues. Trimming took 4 bases from V and 3 from J, leaving 9 bases between them. Germline assignment: CDR1 SQVTM and CDR2 ANQGSEA.

V usage is TRBV11-2 and J usage is TRBJ1-1; weak D call: TRBD1 (5 bases). Germline V gene sequence: CDR1 SGHAT, CDR2 FQNNGV. The CDR3 has 14 residues. V was shortened by 5 bases and J by 4 bases, with 14 bases between the two germline ends. CDR3 protein: CASSPSGGGTEAFF. DNA for the CDR3: TGTGCCAGCAGCCCTAGTGGGGGAGGCACTGAAGCTTTCTTT. The full variable domain, in which reference TRBV11-2 and TRBJ1-1 provide the parts outside the CDR3, is EAGVAQSPRYKIIEKRQSVAFWCNPISGHATLYWYQQILGQGPKLLIQFQNNGVVDDSQLPKDRFSAERLKGVDSTLKIQPAKLEDSAVYLCASSPSGGGTEAFFGQGTRLTVV.

The rearrangement links TRBV18 to TRBJ1-4, with D possibly TRBD1 on 5 matching bases. V was clipped by 0 bases and J by 8 bases, with 13 bases between them. Germline V lookup: CDR1 KGHSH, CDR2 LQKENI. The CDR3 has 15 amino acids. CDR3 nucleotides: TGTGCCAGCTCACCACCTTACCAGGGAAGCGAAAAACTGTTTTTT. Protein product: CASSPPYQGSEKLFF.